One and the same sample provided the 9 T cell receptor beta chains below, sequenced in a study of T-cell reconstitution after alpha-beta-depleted transplantation in children. Library preparation (for TCRbeta) was performed with unique molecular identifiers. One entry per CDR3 protein results from TCRdb running MiXCR on the PCR reads. Of roughly 300,000 distinct CDR3 sequences listed, approximately 10% were seen once; the top ten hold about 25%. The material was peripheral blood, obtained 180 days after TCRalphabeta/CD19-depleted stem cell transplant. Every receptor here comes from a male patient between 2 and 15 years old who had a stem cell transplant for chronic granulomatous disease, so the T cells may come from the graft donor.

The genes are TRBV6-2 or TRBV6-3 and TRBJ2-1, with 12 bases identical to TRBD2. CDR3 size: 17 residues. The J segment lost 4 bases and the V segment lost 4 bases, leaving 8 bases of the junction unmatched. CDR1 and CDR2 (germline): MNHEY, SVGEGT. The CDR3 DNA reads as TGTGCCAGCAGTTCTCCTAGCGGGGGGGCTAAATACAATGAGCAGTTCTTC. As protein: CASSSPSGGAKYNEQFF.

The table lists this clonotype with many counts. V and J are TRBV24-1 and TRBJ2-7; D assignment may be TRBD1 or TRBD2 (5 bases each). Trimming stripped 7 bases from V and 1 base from J, with 10 bases between. Germline V gene sequence: CDR1 KGHDR, CDR2 SFDVKD. The CDR3 totals 13 residues. This chain's CDR3 is CATSLRGSYEQYF. DNA of the CDR3: TGTGCCACCAGCCTGAGGGGTTCCTACGAGCAGTACTTC.

The sample holds a few counts of this clonotype. The chain uses TRBV5-6 and TRBJ2-3; D is undetermined. CDR3 length: 18 amino acids. The V gene lost 1 base and the J gene lost 2 bases, with 20 bases spanning the gap. CDR1 SGHDT and CDR2 YYEEEE come from the germline V gene. The CDR3 sequence: CASSLFSGVVPFTDTQYF. The CDR3 DNA follows: TGTGCCAGCAGCTTGTTTTCTGGGGTTGTACCTTTCACAGATACGCAGTATTTT.

This clonotype was observed many times. The chain links TRBV6-2 or TRBV6-3 to TRBJ2-1; TRBD2 matches at 7 bases. This CDR3 region has 13 residues. Germline V lookup: CDR1 MNHEY, CDR2 SVGEGT. V gave up 5 bases and J gave up 9 bases; unmatched junction bases: 7. CDR3 DNA sequence: TGTGCCAGCAGTGCCTCCCCGGGGGGTGAGCAGTTCTTC. Its protein product is CASSASPGGEQFF.

To note about this clonotype: This sequence may be a read error, since a much larger clone differs from it by one base. This chain connects TRBV9 to TRBJ2-1; tentatively, D is TRBD2 (5 bases). Germline values: CDR1 SGDLS, CDR2 YYNGEE. The V gene lost 4 bases and the J gene lost 6 bases, with 11 bases spanning the gap. This CDR3 region has 13 residues. CDR3 nucleotides: TGTGCCAGCAGCACCGGGATAGCCAATGAGCAGTTCTTC. Its translation: CASSTGIANEQFF.

The table lists this clonotype with many counts. The V and J genes are TRBV10-3 and TRBJ2-2; a weak D match, TRBD2 (6 bases). In germline, CDR1 is ENHRY, CDR2 SYGVKD. Trimming left V 8 bases short and J 6 bases short, with 16 bases between. The CDR3 length is 14 residues. CDR3 nucleotides: TGTGCCATCGGGTACCCTAGCGCCCCCGGGGAGCTGTTTTTT. Protein: CAIGYPSAPGELFF.

This clonotype was picked up many times. This chain uses TRBV24-1 with TRBJ2-3, with 8 bases identical to TRBD2. The CDR3 runs to 15 residues. After removal of 3 bases from V and 1 base from J, the junction contained 2 bases not matched to a gene. Germline CDR1 KGHDR, CDR2 SFDVKD. CDR3 in DNA: TGTGCCACCAGTGATCCAGCGGGGGGCACAGATACGCAGTATTTT. Its protein product is CATSDPAGGTDTQYF.

In its sample, this clonotype was seen a few times. The chain couples TRBV12-3 or TRBV12-4 to TRBJ2-1; tentatively, D is TRBD2 (5 bases). This CDR3 contains 13 residues. Trimming pared 1 base from V and 10 bases from J, leaving 11 bases between. The CDR3 loop is CASSLGTLDEQFF. For the CDR3, the DNA is TGTGCCAGCAGTTTAGGGACTTTAGACGAGCAGTTCTTC.

Ten or more counts support this clonotype. V and J are TRBV29-1 and TRBJ2-7; no reliable D call. Germline loops: CDR1 SQVTM, CDR2 ANQGSEA. The CDR3 consists of 11 residues. V was cut by 5 bases and J by 2 bases, with 7 bases left in between. The CDR3 sequence is CSVPTAYEQYF. The CDR3 coding sequence is TGCAGCGTTCCAACAGCCTACGAGCAGTACTTC.